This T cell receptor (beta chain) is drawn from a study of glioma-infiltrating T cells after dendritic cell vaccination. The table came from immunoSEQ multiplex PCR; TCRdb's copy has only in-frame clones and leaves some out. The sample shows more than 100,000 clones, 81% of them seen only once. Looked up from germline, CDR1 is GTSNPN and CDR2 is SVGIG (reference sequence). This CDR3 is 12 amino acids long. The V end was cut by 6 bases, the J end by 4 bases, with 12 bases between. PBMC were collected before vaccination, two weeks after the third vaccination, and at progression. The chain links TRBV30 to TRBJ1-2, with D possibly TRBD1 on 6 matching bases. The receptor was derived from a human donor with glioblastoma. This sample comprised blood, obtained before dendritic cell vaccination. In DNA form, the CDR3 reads TGTGCCTGCGTTGGGGGCGGCTATGGCTACACCTTC. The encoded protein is CACVGGGYGYTF. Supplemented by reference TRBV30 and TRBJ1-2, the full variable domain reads SQTIHQWPATLVQPVGSPLSLECTVEGTSNPNLYWYRQAAGRGLQLLFYSVGIGQISSEVPQNLSASRPQDRQFILSSKKLLLSDSGFYLCACVGGGYGYTFGSGTRLTVV.